The 23 T cell receptor beta chains presented below share a single source sample, sequenced in a study of T cell responses to AZD1222 COVID-19 vaccine. Measured with immunoSEQ multiplex PCR; TCRdb has only the in-frame clones, and not every one. The sample consists of about 90,000 clones, approximately 89% of them appearing once. The sample consisted of peripheral blood, taken on day 0 of MenACWY control vaccination. Receptors were obtained from an adult in good health.

This clone is a singleton in its sample. The chain has TRBV28 and TRBJ1-1; D gene unclear. There are 11 residues in the CDR3. Trimming shortened V by 2 bases and J by 6 bases, and 4 bases separated the two germline ends. The germline CDR1 and CDR2 sequences are MDHEN and SYDVKM. The CDR3 loop is CASSLDPEAFF. CDR3 in DNA: TGTGCCAGCAGTTTAGACCCTGAAGCTTTCTTT.

This chain links TRBV5-1 with TRBJ2-7; 12 nucleotides match TRBD2. The CDR3 extends over 14 amino acids. Germline lookup yields CDR1 SGHRS and CDR2 YFSETQ. The V and J ends lost 4 bases and 6 bases, in that order; junction bases with no gene match: 5. This chain's CDR3 is CASSGGTSGFEQYF. CDR3 nucleotide sequence: TGCGCCAGCAGCGGGGGGACTAGCGGGTTCGAGCAGTACTTC.

The rearrangement links TRBV27 to TRBJ1-1; D is possibly TRBD1 (6 bases). This CDR3 contains 12 residues. Germline-derived CDR1 and CDR2 are MNHEY and SMNVEV (reference sequence). Trimming shortened V by 2 bases and J by 8 bases, and 9 bases separated the two germline ends. The CDR3 coding sequence is TGTGCCAGCAGTTTAGCGCAGGGGGAAGCTTTCTTT. It yields the protein CASSLAQGEAFF.

This rearrangement joins TRBV28 to TRBJ1-6, with a weak D call TRBD1 (6 bases). The CDR3 loop spans 18 amino acids. Germline CDR1 reads MDHEN; CDR2 reads SYDVKM. The V gene lost 3 bases and the J gene lost 0 bases, with 15 bases spanning the gap. The CDR3 spells CASSLTGPFSSYNSPLHF. Written as DNA, the CDR3 is TGTGCCAGCAGTTTGACAGGCCCGTTTAGCTCCTATAATTCACCCCTCCACTTT.

The V call is TRBV12-3 or TRBV12-4, the J call TRBJ2-1, with a possible D match to TRBD1 (6 bases). The CDR3 is made up of 13 amino acids. The V gene lost 0 bases and the J gene lost 10 bases, with 10 bases spanning the gap. The CDR3 coding sequence is TGTGCCAGCAGTTTAGCGGGGGCCGGGGAGCAGTTCTTC. Translated, it gives CASSLAGAGEQFF.

This chain links TRBV6-6 with TRBJ1-5, with no clear D. The CDR3 contains 13 residues. CDR1 is MNHNY, CDR2 SVGAGI, per germline (reference sequence). V gave up 2 bases and J gave up 0 bases, with 2 bases separating them. As DNA, the CDR3 is TGTGCCAGCAGTTACGATAGCAATCAGCCCCAGCATTTT. Its protein product is CASSYDSNQPQHF.

J is TRBJ2-5 and V is TRBV6-2 or TRBV6-3; 10 nucleotides line up with TRBD1. The germline gives CDR1 MNHEY, CDR2 SVGEGT. The trim removed 4 bases at V and 4 bases at J, leaving 12 bases unmatched. The CDR3 totals 17 residues. The CDR3 loop reads CASSWGQGRDEGETQYF. As DNA, the CDR3 is TGTGCCAGCAGTTGGGGACAGGGGCGCGATGAGGGAGAGACCCAGTACTTC.

The genes are TRBV6-5 and TRBJ2-7; maybe TRBD1 (6 bases). V was cut by 7 bases and J by 2 bases, with 12 bases left in between. CDR1 is MNHEY and CDR2 is SVGAGI in the germline V gene. The CDR3 extends over 13 amino acids. The CDR3 coding sequence is TGTGCCAGCACTAGACAGGAAGCCTACGAGCAGTACTTC. Protein product: CASTRQEAYEQYF.

This clone was detected only a few times. This chain joins TRBV19 and TRBJ1-6; tentatively, D is TRBD1 (6 bases). The CDR3 spans 15 residues. The V end lost 6 bases, the J end lost 0 bases, and 9 bases lay between the germline ends. Germline CDR1 is LNHDA and CDR2 is SQIVND (reference sequence). The CDR3 coding sequence is TGTGCCAGTAGGATGGGACACTCCTATAATTCACCCCTCCACTTT. It codes for CASRMGHSYNSPLHF.

The V and J genes are TRBV24-1 and TRBJ2-2; the D is unclear. The CDR3 consists of 16 residues. CDR1 and CDR2 from the germline V gene are KGHDR and SFDVKD. V was trimmed by 3 bases and J by 7 bases, leaving 17 bases between them. CDR3 DNA: TGTGCCACCAGTGATCCGGGCCCAGCTCCGGTCGGGGAGCTGTTTTTT. This gives the protein CATSDPGPAPVGELFF.

The CDR3 sequence: CASSHRLAGGTNTQYF. The CDR3 bases are TGTGCCAGCAGCCACCGACTAGCGGGGGGAACAAATACGCAGTATTTT. The chain joins TRBV3-1 (or the pseudogene TRBV3-2) to TRBJ2-3; TRBD2 aligns across 13 bases. The CDR3 covers 16 residues. Losses at the gene ends were 3 bases for V and 7 bases for J; bases not matched to a gene: 7. Per germline, CDR1 LGHDT and CDR2 YNNKEL (reference sequence).

This sequence joins TRBV7-2 and TRBJ1-3, with D possibly matching TRBD1 (6 bases). Germline CDR1 reads SGHTA; CDR2 reads FQGNSA. The V gene lost 2 bases and the J gene lost 4 bases, with 12 bases spanning the gap. This CDR3 is built from 15 residues. DNA for the CDR3: TGTGCCAGCAGCTTATCAGGGGCGTCAGGAAACACCATATATTTT. Translated: CASSLSGASGNTIYF.

This clone was recorded once. The rearrangement links TRBV4-1 to TRBJ1-1; no clear D. The germline V gene has CDR1 MGHRA and CDR2 YSYEKL. The CDR3 sequence is 13 residues long. The germline V and J ends were trimmed by 1 base and 11 bases, with 14 bases remaining between them. CDR3 nucleotide sequence: TGCGCCAGCAGCCAAGGCGACCTAGAGTCGGCTTTCTTT. This translates into CASSQGDLESAFF.

The V and J genes are TRBV20-1 and TRBJ2-1; D is uncertain. Germline CDR1 and CDR2: DFQATT and SNEGSKA (reference sequence). This CDR3 has 15 residues. V gave up 3 bases and J gave up 0 bases, with 12 bases separating them. Here the CDR3 reads CSASLDPSSYNEQFF. Here the CDR3 DNA reads TGCAGTGCTAGTCTAGATCCGAGCTCCTACAATGAGCAGTTCTTC.

The V call is TRBV20-1, the J call TRBJ1-2; D may be TRBD1 (6 bases). The V and J ends lost 4 bases and 8 bases respectively, with 11 bases between them. CDR1 is DFQATT, CDR2 SNEGSKA, per germline (reference sequence). This CDR3 has 11 amino acids. The CDR3 DNA follows: TGCAGTGCTACGGGGGGCTTAGGCTACACCTTC. Translating gives CSATGGLGYTF.

The CDR3 loop reads CASSLDRFPDTQYF. DNA of the CDR3: TGTGCCAGCAGCCTTGACAGGTTCCCAGATACGCAGTATTTT. V usage is TRBV3-1 (or the pseudogene TRBV3-2) and J usage is TRBJ2-3, with D perhaps matching TRBD1 (6 bases). The V end was cut by 4 bases, the J end by 4 bases, with 12 bases between. CDR1 is LGHDT and CDR2 is YNNKEL in the germline V gene (reference sequence). This CDR3 has 14 amino acids.

CDR3 amino acids: CASSLEGTSGRFEQFF. The CDR3 DNA reads as TGTGCCAGCAGCTTAGAAGGGACTAGCGGGAGGTTTGAGCAGTTCTTC. The gene calls are TRBV7-2 and TRBJ2-1; TRBD2 agrees at 15 bases. The CDR3 contains 16 residues. Germline CDR1 and CDR2: SGHTA and FQGNSA. Germline trimming cut 1 base from V and 9 bases from J; bases unmatched to any gene: 4.

This chain connects TRBV6-1 to TRBJ2-5; no firm D call. The germline V and J ends were trimmed by 2 bases and 1 base, with 8 bases remaining between them. CDR3 size: 14 residues. Per the germline V gene, CDR1 is MNHNS and CDR2 is SASEGT. Written as DNA, the CDR3 is TGTGCCAGCAGTGAACTGTGGAGCCAAGAGACCCAGTACTTC. It translates to CASSELWSQETQYF.

V gene TRBV7-9 combines with J gene TRBJ1-4, with 8 bases fitting TRBD1. The CDR3 sequence is 14 residues long. CDR1 and CDR2 (germline): SEHNR, FQNEAQ (reference sequence). V shed 3 bases and J 8 bases; nucleotides not matched to a gene: 5. Here the CDR3 DNA reads TGTGCCAGCAGCTTGGACAGGGCCGGCGAAAAACTGTTTTTT. Its translation: CASSLDRAGEKLFF. Full variable domain (outside the CDR3, taken from reference TRBV7-9 and TRBJ1-4): DTGVSQNPRHKITKRGQNVTFRCDPISEHNRLYWYRQTLGQGPEFLTYFQNEAQLEKSRLLSDRFSAERPKGSFSTLEIQRTEQGDSAMYLCASSLDRAGEKLFFGSGTQLSVL.

The chain has TRBV2 and TRBJ1-5; D possibly corresponds to TRBD1 (5 bases). CDR1 and CDR2 from the germline V gene are SNHLY and FYNNEI. The CDR3 extends over 14 amino acids. Trimming stripped 4 bases from V and 2 bases from J, with 9 bases between. DNA for the CDR3: TGTGCCAGCAGTGTCGGCAGGGGCAATCAGCCCCAGCATTTT. Translated: CASSVGRGNQPQHF.

The chain is built from TRBV18 and TRBJ2-7; D is unresolved. CDR1 KGHSH and CDR2 LQKENI come from the germline V gene. The ends were cut back, 3 bases at V and 0 bases at J, with 9 bases in the middle. The length of the CDR3 is 14 residues. DNA for the CDR3: TGTGCCAGCTCACCGAGCGAAGACTCCTACGAGCAGTACTTC. Translation: CASSPSEDSYEQYF.

The gene calls are TRBV7-6 and TRBJ2-2; 10 bases agree with TRBD2. Germline CDR1 reads SGHVS; CDR2 reads FNYEAQ. The CDR3 covers 15 residues. With V trimmed by 5 bases and J by 4 bases, 4 bases remained unmatched. In DNA, the CDR3 is TGTGCCAGCAGCGCAGCGGGGGGGGTCACCGGGGAGCTGTTTTTT. Translating gives CASSAAGGVTGELFF.

This sequence joins TRBV27 and TRBJ1-6; D may be TRBD1 (6 bases). Germline lookup yields CDR1 MNHEY and CDR2 SMNVEV (reference sequence). V was trimmed by 5 bases and J by 8 bases, leaving 16 bases between them. The CDR3 is made up of 15 amino acids. This CDR3 is CASSPRTAVDSPLHF. The CDR3 coding sequence is TGTGCCAGCAGTCCGCGGACAGCCGTGGATTCACCCCTCCACTTT.